These T cell receptor beta chains were read from a single sample in a study of shared T cell receptors in the human thymus. Data came from immunoSEQ multiplex PCR; TCRdb stores just in-frame clones and leaves some out. The sample contains roughly 500,000 clones, around 78% of which appear only once. The data also belong to a second study, concerning human thymus T cells.

Sequenced sample: thymocytes. The source is a boy under two years old with a congenital heart defect. The CDR3 runs from the conserved cysteine through the conserved F or W. The D gene is left open where the match is weak. Some rows mark clone size as missing; the rest say once, few, many or name a class of expanded clone.

j_call v_call clone_size d_call cdr3_aa cdr3_nt
TRBJ2-7 TRBV27 . TRBD2 CASSLSPPGGKIDEQYF TGTGCCAGCAGTTTAAGCCCCCCGGGAGGGAAAATCGACGAGCAGTACTTC
TRBJ2-1 TRBV12-5 once . CASGNPGGAESNEQFF TGTGCTAGTGGTAACCCGGGGGGCGCAGAATCCAATGAGCAGTTCTTC
TRBJ2-7 TRBV10-3 . . CAISEISGYEQYF TGTGCCATCAGTGAGATTAGCGGCTACGAGCAGTACTTC
TRBJ1-1 TRBV5-1 . . CASSLVGGRGITEAFF TGCGCCAGCAGCTTGGTCGGGGGGCGAGGGATCACTGAAGCTTTCTTT
TRBJ2-5 TRBV29-1 . TRBD2 CSALNPSGMGGETQYF TGCAGCGCCCTTAACCCCAGCGGGATGGGGGGAGAGACCCAGTACTTC
TRBJ2-5 TRBV15 . . CATAAGEETQYF TGTGCCACCGCGGCAGGGGAAGAGACCCAGTACTTC
TRBJ1-5 TRBV6-5 few . CAIGKGRGNQPQHF TGTGCCATCGGGAAAGGACGGGGCAATCAGCCCCAGCATTTT
TRBJ1-1 TRBV20-1 . . CSARDYREAFF TGCAGTGCTAGAGATTATCGTGAAGCTTTCTTT
TRBJ2-7 TRBV5-1 . . CASSSRKGYSYEQYF TGCGCCAGCAGCTCACGTAAGGGGTACTCCTACGAGCAGTACTTC
TRBJ2-7 TRBV7-3 . . CASSSDRLKPYEQYF TGTGCCAGCAGCTCCGACAGATTAAAGCCCTACGAGCAGTACTTC
TRBJ2-7 TRBV4-1 . . CASSQDCSEQYF TGCGCCAGCAGCCAAGATTGCAGCGAGCAGTACTTC
TRBJ2-5 TRBV6-5 . . CASSYSLHQETQYF TGTGCCAGCAGTTACTCGCTACACCAAGAGACCCAGTACTTC
TRBJ1-1 TRBV7-9 . . CASRPGGGRTEAFF TGTGCCAGCAGGCCCGGGGGGGGGCGGACTGAAGCTTTCTTT
TRBJ2-1 TRBV15 . TRBD2 CATSTPRLAANEQFF TGTGCCACCAGCACCCCGAGACTAGCGGCGAATGAGCAGTTCTTC
TRBJ1-3 TRBV4-3 . TRBD1 CASSQRPGTGTGNTIYF TGCGCCAGCAGCCAGCGTCCCGGGACAGGGACTGGAAACACCATATATTTT
TRBJ2-1 TRBV14 . TRBD1 CASSPLGGTGECGEQFF TGTGCCAGCAGCCCGCTTGGGGGGACAGGGGAATGCGGTGAGCAGTTCTTC